This record concerns one TCR beta chain sequence. The method was immunoSEQ multiplex PCR; TCRdb's version includes in-frame clones alone and lacks a portion of them. The table includes 72,000 or so clones, roughly 93% detected once. The sample belongs to a study of T cell changes during pregnancy in multiple sclerosis. The germline gives CDR1 MNHEY, CDR2 SVGAGI. The V gene lost 0 bases and the J gene lost 7 bases, with 18 bases spanning the gap. There are 16 residues in the CDR3. The V gene is TRBV6-5, the J gene TRBJ1-2; D might be TRBD1 (5 bases). This receptor was taken from a female donor with multiple sclerosis, enrolled in a pregnancy study. The sequencing here drew on peripheral blood, taken in the second trimester of pregnancy. CDR3 residues: CASSYSKVPGMLGYTF. The CDR3, as DNA: TGTGCCAGCAGTTACTCGAAGGTTCCAGGGATGCTTGGCTACACCTTC.